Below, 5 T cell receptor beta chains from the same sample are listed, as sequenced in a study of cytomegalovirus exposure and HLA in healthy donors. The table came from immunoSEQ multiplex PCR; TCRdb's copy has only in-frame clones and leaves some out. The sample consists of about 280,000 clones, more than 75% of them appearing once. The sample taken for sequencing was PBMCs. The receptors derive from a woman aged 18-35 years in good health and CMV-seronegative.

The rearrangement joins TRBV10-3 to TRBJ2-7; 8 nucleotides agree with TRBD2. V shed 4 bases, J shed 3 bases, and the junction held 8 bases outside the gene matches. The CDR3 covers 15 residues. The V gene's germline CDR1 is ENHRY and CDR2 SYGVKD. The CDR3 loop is CAISANSGKIYEQYF. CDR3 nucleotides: TGTGCCATCAGTGCCAATAGCGGGAAGATCTACGAGCAGTACTTC.

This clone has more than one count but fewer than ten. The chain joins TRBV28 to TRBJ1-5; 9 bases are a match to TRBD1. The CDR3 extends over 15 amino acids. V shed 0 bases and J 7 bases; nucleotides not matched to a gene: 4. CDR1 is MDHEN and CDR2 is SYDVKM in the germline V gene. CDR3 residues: CASSLWDRGGQPQHF. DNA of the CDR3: TGTGCCAGCAGTTTATGGGACAGGGGAGGGCAGCCCCAGCATTTT.

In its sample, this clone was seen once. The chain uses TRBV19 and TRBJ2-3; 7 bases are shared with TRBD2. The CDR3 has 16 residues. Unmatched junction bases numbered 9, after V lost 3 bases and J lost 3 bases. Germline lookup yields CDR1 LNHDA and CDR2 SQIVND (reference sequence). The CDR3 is CASSMALAVFTDTQYF. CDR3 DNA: TGTGCCAGTAGTATGGCCCTAGCGGTTTTTACAGATACGCAGTATTTT.

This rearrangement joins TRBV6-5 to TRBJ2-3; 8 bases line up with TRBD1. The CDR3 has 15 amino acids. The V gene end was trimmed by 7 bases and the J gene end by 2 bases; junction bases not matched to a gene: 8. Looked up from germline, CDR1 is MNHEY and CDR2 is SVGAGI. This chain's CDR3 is CASNPTGVPTDTQYF. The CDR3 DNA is TGTGCCAGCAACCCGACAGGGGTCCCCACAGATACGCAGTATTTT.

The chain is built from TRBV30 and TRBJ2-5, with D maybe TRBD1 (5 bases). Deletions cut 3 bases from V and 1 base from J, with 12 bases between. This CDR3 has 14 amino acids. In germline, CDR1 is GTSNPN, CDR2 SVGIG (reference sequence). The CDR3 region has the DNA TGTGCCTGGAGAGGGGTCACGGCCCAAGAGACCCAGTACTTC. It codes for CAWRGVTAQETQYF. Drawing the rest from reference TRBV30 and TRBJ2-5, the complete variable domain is SQTIHQWPATLVQPVGSPLSLECTVEGTSNPNLYWYRQAAGRGLQLLFYSVGIGQISSEVPQNLSASRPQDRQFILSSKKLLLSDSGFYLCAWRGVTAQETQYFGPGTRLLVL.